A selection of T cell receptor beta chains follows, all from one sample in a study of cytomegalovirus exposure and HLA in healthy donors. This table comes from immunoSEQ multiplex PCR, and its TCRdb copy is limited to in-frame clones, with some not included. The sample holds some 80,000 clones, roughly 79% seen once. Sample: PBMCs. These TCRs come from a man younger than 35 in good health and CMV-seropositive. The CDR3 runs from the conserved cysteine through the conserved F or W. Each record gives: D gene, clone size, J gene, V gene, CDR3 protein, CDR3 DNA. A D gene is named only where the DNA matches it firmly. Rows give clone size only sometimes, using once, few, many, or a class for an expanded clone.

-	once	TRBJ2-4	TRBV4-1	CASSQGARNIQYF	TGCGCCAGCAGCCAAGGTGCACGGAACATTCAGTACTTC
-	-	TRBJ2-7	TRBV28	CASSRWSYEQYF	TGTGCCAGCAGTCGCTGGAGTTACGAGCAGTACTTC
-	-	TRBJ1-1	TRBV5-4	CASSGGGLNTEAFF	TGTGCCAGCTCTGGGGGGGGGTTGAACACTGAAGCTTTCTTT
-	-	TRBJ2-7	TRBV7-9	CASSLRTGRDYEQYF	TGTGCCAGCAGCTTAAGGACAGGGAGGGACTACGAGCAGTACTTC
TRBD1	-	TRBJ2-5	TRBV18	CASSPGDRLRETQYF	TGTGCCAGCTCACCAGGGGACAGGTTGAGGGAGACCCAGTACTTC
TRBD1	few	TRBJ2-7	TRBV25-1	CASSYGTGGYEQYF	TGTGCCAGCAGTTACGGGACAGGGGGCTACGAGCAGTACTTC
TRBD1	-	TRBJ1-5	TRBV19	CASRTGGGNQPQHF	TGTGCCAGTAGGACAGGGGGCGGCAATCAGCCCCAGCATTTT
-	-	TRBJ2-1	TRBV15	CATSSRTTYYNEQFF	TGTGCCACCAGCTCCCGGACTACCTACTACAATGAGCAGTTCTTC
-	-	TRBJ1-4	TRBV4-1	CASSQGGANEKLFF	TGCGCCAGCAGCCAAGGGGGAGCTAATGAAAAACTGTTTTTT
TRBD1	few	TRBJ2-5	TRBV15	CATSRAQGVLETQYF	TGTGCCACCAGCAGAGCCCAGGGGGTTCTGGAGACCCAGTACTTC
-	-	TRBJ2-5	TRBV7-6	CASSRLVGWKETQYF	TGTGCCAGCAGCCGACTAGTGGGCTGGAAAGAGACCCAGTACTTC
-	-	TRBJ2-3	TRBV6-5	CAIGHRASDTQYF	TGTGCCATCGGCCACAGGGCCTCAGATACGCAGTATTTT
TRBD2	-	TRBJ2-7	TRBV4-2	CASSQVALAGPYEQYF	TGTGCCAGCAGCCAAGTCGCACTAGCGGGACCCTACGAGCAGTACTTC
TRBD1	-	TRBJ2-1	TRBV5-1	CASSLGPLGQGKSKQFF	TGCGCCAGCAGCTTGGGACCGTTGGGACAGGGGAAGTCAAAGCAGTTCTTC
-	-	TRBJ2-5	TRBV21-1	CASSKIVTEQETQYF	TGTGCCAGCAGCAAAATAGTAACAGAACAAGAGACCCAGTACTTC
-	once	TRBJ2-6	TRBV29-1	CSVGLPSGANVLTF	TGCAGCGTTGGGCTTCCCTCTGGGGCCAACGTCCTGACTTTC
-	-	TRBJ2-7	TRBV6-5	CASRPGHTYEQYF	TGTGCCAGCAGACCGGGACACACCTACGAGCAGTACTTC
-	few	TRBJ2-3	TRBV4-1	CASSQDPRDTQYF	TGCGCCAGCAGCCAAGACCCCCGAGATACGCAGTATTTT
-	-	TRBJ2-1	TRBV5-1	CASSFGNEQFF	TGCGCCAGCAGCTTCGGGAATGAGCAGTTCTTC
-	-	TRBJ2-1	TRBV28	CASSWADGRQFF	TGTGCCAGCAGTTGGGCAGATGGGCGACAGTTCTTC
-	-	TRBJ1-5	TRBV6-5	CASSYSRVSNQPQHF	TGTGCCAGCAGTTACAGCAGGGTTAGCAATCAGCCCCAGCATTTT
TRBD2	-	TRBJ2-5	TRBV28	CASSSRGLAGGLETQYF	TGTGCCAGCAGTTCTAGGGGGCTAGCGGGAGGTTTAGAGACCCAGTACTTC
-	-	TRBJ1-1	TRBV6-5	CASRRGTHMNTEAFF	TGTGCCAGCAGGAGAGGGACACACATGAACACTGAAGCTTTCTTT
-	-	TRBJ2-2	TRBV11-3	CASSLNRDFTGELFF	TGTGCCAGCAGCTTAAACAGAGATTTCACCGGGGAGCTGTTTTTT
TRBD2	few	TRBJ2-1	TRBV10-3	CAISPGLAGDRNEQFF	TGTGCCATCAGCCCGGGACTAGCGGGAGACCGCAATGAGCAGTTCTTC
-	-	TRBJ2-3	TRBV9	CASSVTAAHTQYF	TGTGCCAGCAGCGTAACAGCAGCCCATACGCAGTATTTT
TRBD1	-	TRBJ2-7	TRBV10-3	CAIKGQGAYEQYF	TGTGCCATTAAGGGACAGGGGGCTTACGAGCAGTACTTC
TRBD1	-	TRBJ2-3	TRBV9	CASSVVDRGHTDTQYF	TGTGCCAGCAGCGTAGTAGACAGGGGGCACACAGATACGCAGTATTTT
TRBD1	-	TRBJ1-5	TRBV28	CASSLLGQGDQPQHF	TGTGCCAGCAGTTTATTGGGACAGGGAGATCAGCCCCAGCATTTT
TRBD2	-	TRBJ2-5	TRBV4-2	CASSQVLAGPQETQYF	TGTGCCAGCAGCCAAGTGTTAGCGGGACCCCAAGAGACCCAGTACTTC
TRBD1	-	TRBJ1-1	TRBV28	CASSDGQGTSEAFF	TGTGCCAGCAGCGACGGACAGGGGACTTCTGAAGCTTTCTTT
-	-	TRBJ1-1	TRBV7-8	CASTRISGSMNTEAFF	TGTGCCAGCACCAGAATATCGGGGAGCATGAACACTGAAGCTTTCTTT
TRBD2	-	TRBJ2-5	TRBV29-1	CSDLAGGRETQYF	TGCAGCGACCTTGCGGGGGGGCGCGAGACCCAGTACTTC
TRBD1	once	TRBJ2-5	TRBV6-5	CASSQGQMFQETQYF	TGTGCCAGCAGTCAGGGACAGATGTTTCAAGAGACCCAGTACTTC
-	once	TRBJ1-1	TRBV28	CASSQVRTEAFF	TGTGCCAGCAGTCAAGTGCGTACTGAAGCTTTCTTT
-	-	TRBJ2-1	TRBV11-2	CASSPDSVKFF	TGTGCCAGCAGCCCCGACTCCGTGAAGTTCTTC
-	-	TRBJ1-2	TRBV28	CASSEDSTRPGAF	TGTGCCAGCAGCGAGGACTCCACTAGGCCGGGGGCCTTC
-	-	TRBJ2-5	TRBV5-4	CASSYLVGQTVETQYF	TGTGCCAGCAGCTACCTGGTGGGGCAGACCGTTGAGACCCAGTACTTC
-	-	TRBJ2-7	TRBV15	CATSRDRTVGGYEQYF	TGTGCCACCAGCAGAGATCGGACAGTGGGTGGCTACGAGCAGTACTTC
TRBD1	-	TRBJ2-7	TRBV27	CASSLRTGTNIVGTGIDEQYF	TGTGCCAGCAGTCTTCGGACAGGAACGAACATTGTGGGGACAGGGATCGACGAGCAGTACTTC
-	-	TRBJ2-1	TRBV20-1	CSASSSSWFF	TGCAGTGCTAGTTCTTCCAGTTGGTTCTTC
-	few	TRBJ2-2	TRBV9	CASSVAFTGELFF	TGTGCCAGCAGCGTAGCGTTCACCGGGGAGCTGTTTTTT
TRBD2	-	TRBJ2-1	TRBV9	CASSVGAGGPYNEQFF	TGTGCCAGCAGCGTAGGCGCGGGAGGACCCTACAATGAGCAGTTCTTC
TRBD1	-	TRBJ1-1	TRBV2	CASIPGQALNTEAFF	TGTGCCAGCATCCCGGGACAGGCCCTGAACACTGAAGCTTTCTTT
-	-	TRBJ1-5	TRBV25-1	CASSDLFNQPQHF	TGTGCCAGCAGTGATCTTTTCAATCAGCCCCAGCATTTT
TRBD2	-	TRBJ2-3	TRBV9	CASSPRTSGRTDTQYF	TGTGCCAGCAGCCCCCGGACTAGCGGGAGGACAGATACGCAGTATTTT